This T cell receptor beta chain originates from a study of blood T cell repertoires in COVID-19. Study details: There were acute and convalescent COVID-19 samples, and they came from the United States, Italy and Spain. T cells, B-cell-depleted T cells, or PBMCs provided the cDNA or gDNA that served as material.

V trimming: 5 bases; J trimming: 10 bases; junction bases outside the gene matches: 6. Germline values: CDR1 MNHEY, CDR2 SMNVEV (reference sequence). The CDR3 spans 14 residues. As handled by the study authors: Amplifying reference gene primers gave estimates of nucleated cell counts. Sequencing was performed with immunoSEQ multiplex PCR; in TCRdb, only in-frame clones are kept and a portion is missing. V, J and clone size were drawn from that table, and D and trimming were deduced from the DNA. This sample has fewer than 90,000 clones, with roughly nine tenths found just once. This chain connects TRBV27 to TRBJ1-6; 9 positions agree with TRBD1. This clonotype originated in a male donor with acute or convalescent COVID-19. Sequenced sample: peripheral blood. CDR3 sequence reads: CASSRGTGRSPLHF. CDR3 in DNA: TGTGCCAGCAGTCGCGGGACAGGGCGATCACCCCTCCACTTT.